This T cell receptor (beta chain) was observed in a study of T cells in Graves' hyperthyroidism and ophthalmopathy. Hyperthyroidism had been newly diagnosed in patients aged 18 to 65, and its duration was under 2 months. In this sample, this clonotype turned up many times. The antigen remains unidentified. The V gene end was trimmed by 5 bases and the J gene end by 5 bases; junction bases not matched to a gene: 8. From germline, CDR1 is ENHRY and CDR2 SYGVKD. This CDR3 comprises 16 residues. Findings of the study overall: Most thyroid clonotypes that were expanded above 0.001 also turned up in blood. Ophthalmopathy, as predicted by the model, came a median 6.5 months after the prediction. Through a model of 13 V-J features, ophthalmopathy was separated from stable hyperthyroidism.

Amplified regions were TCR beta CDR3 sequences from RNA transcripts. A first-round RT-PCR of the TCR CDR3 used the HTBI primer set. TCRdb fed the multiplex PCR reads into MiXCR, producing one record per CDR3 protein. The repertoire holds 95,000 to 100,000 distinct CDR3 sequences, with about 51% as singletons. The gene calls are TRBV10-3 and TRBJ2-2; 10 positions agree with TRBD2. This sequence was found in a woman aged 40-49 years with Graves' hyperthyroidism. Sequenced sample: blood. This CDR3 reads CAISKGASGSTGELFF. The CDR3 DNA sequence: TGTGCCATCAGTAAGGGGGCTAGCGGGAGTACCGGGGAGCTGTTTTTT.